This is a list of T cell receptor beta chains from one sample in a study of a mutant IDH1 vaccine in newly diagnosed glioma. TCRdb's copy holds only in-frame clones and misses some; the assay was immunoSEQ multiplex PCR. The sample consists of around 88,000 clones, about four fifths of them appearing once. Sequences were derived from PBMCs, sampled from a glioma patient treated with radiotherapy, temozolomide or both. The receptor set was obtained from a man aged 40-49 years with glioma. The conserved cysteine and the conserved F or W are not part of the CDR3 here.

cdr3_aa	v_call	j_call
ASMTSGILYNEQF	TRBV2	TRBJ2-1
ASSFSGNTEAF	TRBV5-1	TRBJ1-1
ASSLGPSYEQY	TRBV13	TRBJ2-7
ASRATGTGTEAF	TRBV27	TRBJ1-1
ASSLRQGNTGELF	TRBV5-1	TRBJ2-2
ASSDKVGDYPGTDTQY	TRBV7-9	TRBJ2-3
AWSVRRRAGELF	TRBV30	TRBJ2-2
ASSLVAVNGYT	TRBV7-9	TRBJ1-2
ASSLEEAENEKLF	TRBV5-1	TRBJ1-4
ASRGGPLYEQY	TRBV7-2	TRBJ2-7